These T cell receptor beta chains were read from a single sample in a study of metastatic and nonmetastatic thyroid tumors. From the PCR reads, TCRdb re-called clones with MiXCR. The table shows more than 25,000 clones, with approximately 24% occurring only once. Sequenced material: blood. These receptors all stem from a female donor with papillary thyroid cancer or a benign thyroid nodule (not recorded which). Some clones in this sample may be carry-over from other donors' samples. The CDR3 runs from the conserved cysteine through the conserved F or W. A D gene is named only where the DNA matches it firmly. Not every row has a clone size; where given, it reads once, few, many or a size class.

v_gene	abundance	j_gene	d_gene	CDR3aa	CDR3nt
TRBV6-4	.	TRBJ2-1	.	CASSESGSMNNKQFF	TGTGCCAGCAGTGAATCGGGCTCGATGAACAATAAGCAGTTCTTC
TRBV19	many	TRBJ2-3	.	CASTQGPRDRTQYF	TGTGCCAGTACCCAAGGCCCCCGGGACCGTACGCAGTATTTT
TRBV20-1	.	TRBJ1-2	.	CSAWTAGSYGYTF	TGCAGTGCTTGGACAGCTGGAAGCTATGGCTACACCTTC
TRBV6-1	medium-sized	TRBJ1-1	.	CASSPVGEAFF	TGTGCCAGCAGTCCGGTGGGTGAAGCTTTCTTT
TRBV3-1	.	TRBJ1-4	TRBD1	CASSPLGTVNEKLFF	TGTGCCAGCAGCCCACTCGGGACAGTTAATGAAAAACTGTTTTTT
TRBV29-1	many	TRBJ2-3	TRBD2	CSVETSGADTQYF	TGCAGCGTGGAGACTAGCGGGGCAGATACGCAGTATTTT
TRBV28	.	TRBJ1-3	.	CASSEQGFGNTIYF	TGTGCCAGCAGCGAACAGGGATTCGGAAACACCATATATTTT
TRBV29-1	many	TRBJ2-7	.	CSVLISSHEQYF	TGCAGCGTACTGATTAGTTCCCACGAGCAGTACTTC
TRBV29-1	.	TRBJ2-5	.	CSGASWTLREVQYF	TGCAGCGGCGCTTCCTGGACCCTAAGAGAGGTCCAGTACTTC
TRBV12-5	.	TRBJ2-1	TRBD2	CASGLGLAGGNEQFF	TGTGCTAGTGGTCTCGGACTAGCGGGAGGTAATGAGCAGTTCTTC
TRBV28	few	TRBJ1-5	.	CASSRTPVLPQHF	TGTGCCAGCAGTCGGACACCGGTGTTGCCCCAGCATTTT
TRBV20-1	medium-sized	TRBJ2-2	.	CSARDNTGELFF	TGCAGTGCTAGAGATAACACCGGGGAGCTGTTTTTT
TRBV5-1	medium-sized	TRBJ1-3	.	CASSPRGGTGSGNTIYF	TGCGCCAGCAGCCCCCGCGGGGGTACAGGATCGGGAAACACCATATATTTT
TRBV12-3/TRBV12-4	few	TRBJ2-5	.	CASRPNKEETQYF	TGTGCCAGCAGACCGAATAAGGAAGAGACCCAGTACTTC
TRBV30	.	TRBJ1-2	.	CAWSSVGGHYGYTF	TGTGCCTGGAGTAGCGTTGGGGGGCACTATGGCTACACCTTC
TRBV6-1	many	TRBJ1-1	TRBD1	CATQVLQGTEAFF	TGTGCCACCCAGGTCTTACAGGGGACTGAAGCTTTCTTT
TRBV7-3	medium-sized	TRBJ2-2	.	CASSSKTRVNTGELFF	TGTGCCAGCAGCTCGAAGACAAGAGTGAACACCGGGGAGCTGTTTTTT
TRBV7-3	few	TRBJ2-7	.	CASGYGSGEQYF	TGTGCCAGCGGGTATGGTTCTGGGGAGCAGTACTTC
TRBV11-2	.	TRBJ2-2	TRBD1	CASSLLRGGLNTGELFF	TGTGCCAGCAGCTTATTGCGAGGGGGCCTTAACACCGGGGAGCTGTTTTTT
TRBV20-1	many	TRBJ2-1	.	CSAHEAGKSLYNEQFF	TGCAGTGCTCACGAGGCCGGGAAGTCCCTTTACAATGAGCAGTTCTTC
TRBV3-1	.	TRBJ2-1	.	CASIQDVGLYNEQFF	TGTGCCAGCATCCAAGATGTGGGGCTCTACAATGAGCAGTTCTTC
TRBV16	many	TRBJ1-5	.	CASSQGENQPQHF	TGTGCCAGCAGCCAAGGGGAGAATCAGCCCCAGCATTTT
TRBV2	medium-sized	TRBJ1-6	TRBD1	CASTLRDRGSPLHF	TGTGCCAGCACCCTGCGGGACAGGGGTTCACCCCTCCACTTT
TRBV20-1	medium-sized	TRBJ2-1	.	CSTGGTNNEQFF	TGCAGTACTGGGGGGACCAACAATGAGCAGTTCTTC
TRBV20-1	.	TRBJ2-7	.	CSARGQSDQYF	TGCAGTGCTAGAGGACAATCCGATCAGTACTTC